Each of the 9 T cell receptor beta chains below was sequenced from the same sample in a study of shared clonotypes between healthy human individuals. Here immunoSEQ multiplex PCR was the method, and the copy in TCRdb shows in-frame clones only, minus some. The table has around 1.4 million clones, less than 99% seen once. What was sequenced was naive CD4+ T cells sorted from blood. Subset reported: CD45RA+ positively selected. These TCRs come from a man younger than 45 in good health.

The chain carries TRBV20-1 and TRBJ2-1; tentatively, D is TRBD1 (7 bases). Germline lookup yields CDR1 DFQATT and CDR2 SNEGSKA (reference sequence). The CDR3 covers 11 residues. V lost 3 bases to trimming and J lost 10 bases, with 10 bases between them. Here the CDR3 reads CSARPGGEQFF. The DNA for the CDR3 is TGCAGTGCTAGGCCAGGGGGGGAGCAGTTCTTC.

The chain has TRBV11-3 and TRBJ2-1; 8 bases are shared with TRBD2. The CDR3 runs 17 residues. CDR1 and CDR2 (germline): SGHNT, YENEEA. Trimming removed 6 bases from V and 2 bases from J; junction bases left unmatched: 12. CDR3 residues: CASRKREPPSPYNEQFF. In DNA, the CDR3 is TGTGCCAGCAGGAAGCGGGAGCCCCCTTCGCCCTACAATGAGCAGTTCTTC. The full variable domain, its missing parts supplied by reference TRBV11-3 and TRBJ2-1, is EAGVVQSPRYKIIEKKQPVAFWCNPISGHNTLYWYLQNLGQGPELLIRYENEEAVDDSQLPKDRFSAERLKGVDSTLKIQPAELGDSAVYLCASRKREPPSPYNEQFFGPGTRLTVL.

This clone has only one observation. The genes are TRBV28 and TRBJ1-5; D not certain. Germline CDR1 MDHEN, CDR2 SYDVKM. There are 15 residues in the CDR3. Trimming removed 5 bases at V and 0 bases at J, with 11 bases between. CDR3 DNA: TGTGCCAGCAGTGAGTTATGGGATAGCAATCAGCCCCAGCATTTT. It codes for CASSELWDSNQPQHF.

A single count supports this clone. The chain carries TRBV7-8 and TRBJ1-5; D gene unclear. This CDR3 is built from 15 residues. V dropped 3 bases and J dropped 6 bases, with 15 bases sitting between them. Germline CDR1 SGHVS, CDR2 FQNEAQ. CDR3 region: CASSLVGRVGQPQHF. In DNA form, the CDR3 reads TGTGCCAGCAGCTTGGTGGGGAGGGTTGGTCAGCCCCAGCATTTT.

The gene calls are TRBV2 and TRBJ2-4, with a weak D call TRBD1 (5 bases). The CDR3 covers 17 residues. The germline gives CDR1 SNHLY, CDR2 FYNNEI. V lost 2 bases and J lost 0, with 14 bases in between. CDR3 in amino acids: CASSESRVGLAKNIQYF. The CDR3 DNA is TGTGCCAGCAGTGAATCCCGGGTGGGGCTAGCCAAAAACATTCAGTACTTC.

In regard to this clone: The identical CDR3 is also encoded by other nucleotide sequences in the sample. This chain links TRBV5-1 with TRBJ2-7; TRBD2 is a possible D gene (5 bases). The length of the CDR3 is 13 residues. Between the trimmed V and J ends, which lost 1 base and 3 bases, there was a span of 8 bases. Germline lookup yields CDR1 SGHRS and CDR2 YFSETQ. CDR3 residues: CASSLSLGYEQYF. CDR3 nucleotide sequence: TGCGCCAGCAGCTTGTCACTAGGCTACGAGCAGTACTTC.

This chain joins TRBV13 and TRBJ2-7; TRBD2 agrees at 8 bases. The CDR3 loop spans 17 amino acids. CDR1 and CDR2 from the germline V gene are PRHDT and FYEKMQ (reference sequence). The trim removed 5 bases at V and 0 bases at J, leaving 12 bases unmatched. The CDR3 loop reads CASSPRDGGGGSYEQYF. The CDR3, as DNA: TGTGCCAGCAGCCCCCGGGACGGGGGGGGTGGCTCCTACGAGCAGTACTTC.

V and J are TRBV5-1 and TRBJ2-7; TRBD2 matches at 11 bases. This CDR3 comprises 14 residues. Germline-derived CDR1 and CDR2 are SGHRS and YFSETQ. Trimming cost V 0 bases and J 7 bases; bases outside gene matches: 3. Here the CDR3 DNA reads TGCGCCAGCAGCTTGGACAGACTAGCGGGAGAGCAGTACTTC. This sequence encodes CASSLDRLAGEQYF. The full variable domain, completed using reference TRBV5-1 and TRBJ2-7, is KAGVTQTPRYLIKTRGQQVTLSCSPISGHRSVSWYQQTPGQGLQFLFEYFSETQRNKGNFPGRFSGRQFSNSRSEMNVSTLELGDSALYLCASSLDRLAGEQYFGPGTRLTVT.

The chain carries TRBV13 and TRBJ1-1; D gene uncertain. Germline loops: CDR1 PRHDT, CDR2 FYEKMQ (reference sequence). This CDR3 comprises 13 residues. V dropped 2 bases and J dropped 3 bases, with 7 bases sitting between them. In DNA form, the CDR3 reads TGTGCCAGCAGCTTATATCGAGACACTGAAGCTTTCTTT. Its translation is CASSLYRDTEAFF. The whole variable domain, remainder taken from reference TRBV13 and TRBJ1-1, is AAGVIQSPRHLIKEKRETATLKCYPIPRHDTVYWYQQGPGQDPQFLISFYEKMQSDKGSIPDRFSAQQFSDYHSELNMSSLELGDSALYFCASSLYRDTEAFFGQGTRLTVV.